In its sample, the clone carrying this T cell receptor (beta chain) was seen many times. Thyroid surgery had not been preceded by any treatment in any patient. This record comes from a study of metastatic and nonmetastatic thyroid tumors. Through MiXCR, TCRdb re-clonotyped the PCR reads. Of 6,900 or so clones listed, 25% to 40% are singletons. The germline gives CDR1 KGHSH, CDR2 LQKENI. Trimming removed 2 bases at V and 0 bases at J, with 6 bases between. The CDR3 loop spans 14 amino acids. The sequenced material came from tumor tissue. This chain joins TRBV18 and TRBJ2-3; TRBD1 might be the D (5 bases). The TCR was taken from a female donor with papillary thyroid cancer or a benign thyroid nodule (not recorded which). Some clones in this sample may be carry-over from other donors' samples. This CDR3 reads CASSPDSSTDTQYF. CDR3 DNA: TGTGCCAGCTCACCAGACAGTAGCACAGATACGCAGTATTTT.